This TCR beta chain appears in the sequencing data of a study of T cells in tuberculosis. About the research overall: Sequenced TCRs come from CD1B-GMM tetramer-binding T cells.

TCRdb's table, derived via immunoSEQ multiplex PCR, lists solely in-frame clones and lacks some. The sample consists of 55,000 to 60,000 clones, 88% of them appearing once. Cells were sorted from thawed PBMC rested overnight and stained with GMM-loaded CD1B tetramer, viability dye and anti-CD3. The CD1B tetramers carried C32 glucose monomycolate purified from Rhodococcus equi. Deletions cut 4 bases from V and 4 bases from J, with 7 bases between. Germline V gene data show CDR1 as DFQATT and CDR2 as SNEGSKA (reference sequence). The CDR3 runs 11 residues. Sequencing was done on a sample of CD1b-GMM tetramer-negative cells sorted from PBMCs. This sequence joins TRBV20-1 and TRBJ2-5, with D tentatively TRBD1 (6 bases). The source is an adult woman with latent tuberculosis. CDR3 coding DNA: TGCAGTGCTACAGGGGTAGAGACCCAGTACTTC. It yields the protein CSATGVETQYF.